This TCR beta chain is from a study of cytomegalovirus exposure and HLA in healthy donors. From germline, CDR1 is MGHRA and CDR2 YSYEKL. With 1 base clipped from V and 2 bases from J, the junction kept 9 bases outside the gene matches. This CDR3 has 17 amino acids. Regarding this clone: The antigen is unknown.

Amplification used 60 Vbeta primers and 13 Jbeta primers. This table comes from immunoSEQ multiplex PCR, and its TCRdb copy is limited to in-frame clones, with some not included. The sample shows under 200,000 clones, around 75% of them seen only once. Study observations and caveats: Clonal expansion was found to be greater in HLA-associated TCR beta chains than in equally common others in a later analysis. With later analysis, a missense DCLRE1C variant became linked to TCR beta V- and J-gene trimming. The dataset shows that most TCR sequences were rare, while some public TCRs occurred in many donors. The classifier reportedly diagnosed cytomegalovirus status with high specificity and sensitivity.

The TCR comes from a woman aged 25 to 39 in good health and CMV-seronegative. The chain is built from TRBV4-1 and TRBJ1-2; the match to TRBD1 covers 8 bases. Sequencing was performed on PBMCs. In nucleotides, the CDR3 is TGCGCCAGCAGCCAAGGGGCAGGGGGCCCGGGCAACTATGGCTACACCTTC. Protein product: CASSQGAGGPGNYGYTF.